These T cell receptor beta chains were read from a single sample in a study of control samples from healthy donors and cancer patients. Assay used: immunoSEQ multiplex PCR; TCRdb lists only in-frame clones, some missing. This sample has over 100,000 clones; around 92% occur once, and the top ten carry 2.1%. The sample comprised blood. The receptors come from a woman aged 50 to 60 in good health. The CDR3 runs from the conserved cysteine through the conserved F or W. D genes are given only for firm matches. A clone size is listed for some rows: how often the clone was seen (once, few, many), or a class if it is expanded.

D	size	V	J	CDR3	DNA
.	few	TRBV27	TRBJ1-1	CASSNRGSASRVGEAFF	TGTGCCAGCAGTAATAGGGGGTCGGCCTCGCGGGTTGGTGAAGCTTTCTTT
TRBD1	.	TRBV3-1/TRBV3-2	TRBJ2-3	CASSPRQGVSTDTQYF	TGTGCCAGCAGCCCAAGACAGGGGGTGAGCACAGATACGCAGTATTTT
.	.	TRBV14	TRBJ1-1	CASSQDLGVVNTEAFF	TGTGCCAGCAGCCAAGATCTGGGAGTGGTGAACACTGAAGCTTTCTTT
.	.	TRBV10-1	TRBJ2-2	CASSLGGTNTGELFF	TGCGCCAGCAGTCTAGGGGGGACGAACACCGGGGAGCTGTTTTTT
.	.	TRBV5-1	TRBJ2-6	CASSCRTAGANVLTF	TGCGCCAGCAGCTGCCGGACAGCTGGGGCCAACGTCCTGACTTTC
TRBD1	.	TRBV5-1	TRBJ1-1	CASSLRKTGRSMNTEAFF	TGCGCCAGCAGCTTAAGAAAGACAGGGCGAAGCATGAACACTGAAGCTTTCTTT
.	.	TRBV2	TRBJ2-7	CASSEVGPGGGSYEQYF	TGTGCCAGCAGTGAAGTCGGGCCCGGGGGAGGCTCCTACGAGCAGTACTTC
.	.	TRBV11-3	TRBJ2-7	CASSLGATYEQYF	TGTGCCAGCAGCTTAGGCGCTACCTACGAGCAGTACTTC
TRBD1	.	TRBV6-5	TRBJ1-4	CASSLQTGFNEKLFF	TGTGCCAGCAGCCTTCAGACAGGGTTTAATGAAAAACTGTTTTTT
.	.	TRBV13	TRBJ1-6	CASSFGVAGGSPLHF	TGTGCCAGCAGCTTTGGGGTTGCCGGGGGTTCACCCCTCCACTTT
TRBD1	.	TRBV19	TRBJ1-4	CASSIYGTEEKLFF	TGTGCCAGTAGTATTTACGGGACAGAAGAAAAACTGTTTTTT
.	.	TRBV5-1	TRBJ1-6	CASREGDNSPLHF	TGCGCCAGCAGAGAGGGAGATAATTCACCCCTCCACTTT
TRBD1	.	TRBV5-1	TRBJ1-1	CASTQRTGGSANTEAFF	TGCGCCAGCACCCAAAGGACAGGGGGCTCCGCGAACACTGAAGCTTTCTTT
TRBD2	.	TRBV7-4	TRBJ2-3	CASRVSGGSTDTQYF	TGTGCCAGCAGGGTTAGCGGGGGAAGCACAGATACGCAGTATTTT
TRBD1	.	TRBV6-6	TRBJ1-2	CATAGTGHNYGYTF	TGTGCCACCGCCGGGACAGGACATAACTATGGCTACACCTTC
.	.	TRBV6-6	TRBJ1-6	CASSMGGSLHF	TGTGCCAGCAGTATGGGAGGGAGCCTCCACTTT
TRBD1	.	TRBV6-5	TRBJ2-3	CASRRAGGVDTQYF	TGTGCCAGCAGGAGGGCAGGGGGCGTAGATACGCAGTATTTT
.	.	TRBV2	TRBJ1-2	CASSRQVTGYTF	TGTGCCAGCAGTAGGCAGGTAACTGGCTACACCTTC
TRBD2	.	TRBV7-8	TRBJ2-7	CASSLLSAGEQYF	TGTGCCAGCAGCCTACTGTCAGCGGGGGAGCAGTACTTC
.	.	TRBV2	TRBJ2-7	CASRLDRREQYF	TGTGCCAGCAGACTGGACCGGAGGGAGCAGTACTTC
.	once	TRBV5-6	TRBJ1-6	CASSLVGQGNSPLHF	TGTGCCAGCAGCTTGGTCGGGCAGGGGAATTCACCCCTCCACTTT
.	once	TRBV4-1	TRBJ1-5	CASSQEVGGARGPQHF	TGCGCCAGCAGCCAAGAGGTCGGGGGGGCCCGCGGGCCCCAGCATTTT
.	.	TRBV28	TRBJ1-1	CASSLVGTEAFF	TGTGCCAGCAGTTTAGTAGGGACTGAAGCTTTCTTT
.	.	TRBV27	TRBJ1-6	CASAGGGPTPYNSPLHF	TGTGCCAGCGCTGGGGGGGGCCCCACCCCCTATAATTCACCCCTCCACTTT
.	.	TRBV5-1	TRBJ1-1	CASSLGSGGLEAFF	TGCGCCAGCAGCTTGGGATCAGGAGGCTTAGAAGCTTTCTTT
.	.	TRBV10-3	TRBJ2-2	CAISESSTVTTGELFF	TGTGCCATCAGCGAATCTTCGACCGTAACCACCGGGGAGCTGTTTTTT
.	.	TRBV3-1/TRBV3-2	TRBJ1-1	CASSLTHKNTEAFF	TGTGCCAGCAGCCTTACTCATAAAAACACTGAAGCTTTCTTT
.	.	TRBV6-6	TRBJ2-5	CASSYKADQETQYF	TGTGCCAGCAGTTATAAGGCAGATCAAGAGACCCAGTACTTC
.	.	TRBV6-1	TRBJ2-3	CASSEALPLAMGNTQYF	TGTGCCAGCAGTGAAGCGCTTCCATTAGCAATGGGAAATACGCAGTATTTT
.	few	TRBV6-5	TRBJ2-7	CASKESGGGYEQYF	TGTGCCAGCAAGGAAAGCGGAGGGGGCTACGAGCAGTACTTC
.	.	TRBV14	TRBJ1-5	CASSRQNSPQHF	TGTGCCAGCAGCCGGCAAAACTCGCCCCAGCATTTT
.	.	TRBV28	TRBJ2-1	CAVGGGSYNEQFF	TGTGCCGTAGGGGGAGGGTCCTACAATGAGCAGTTCTTC
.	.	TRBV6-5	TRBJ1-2	CASSQVGTYGYTF	TGTGCCAGCAGTCAGGTCGGGACATATGGCTACACCTTC
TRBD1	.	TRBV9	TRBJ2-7	CASSATATGTGYYEQYF	TGTGCCAGCAGCGCAACCGCTACCGGGACAGGGTACTACGAGCAGTACTTC
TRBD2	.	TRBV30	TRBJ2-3	CAWSPGLATDTQYF	TGTGCCTGGAGCCCGGGACTAGCCACAGATACGCAGTATTTT
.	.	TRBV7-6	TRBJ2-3	CASSWTESDTQYF	TGTGCCAGCAGCTGGACAGAGTCAGATACGCAGTATTTT